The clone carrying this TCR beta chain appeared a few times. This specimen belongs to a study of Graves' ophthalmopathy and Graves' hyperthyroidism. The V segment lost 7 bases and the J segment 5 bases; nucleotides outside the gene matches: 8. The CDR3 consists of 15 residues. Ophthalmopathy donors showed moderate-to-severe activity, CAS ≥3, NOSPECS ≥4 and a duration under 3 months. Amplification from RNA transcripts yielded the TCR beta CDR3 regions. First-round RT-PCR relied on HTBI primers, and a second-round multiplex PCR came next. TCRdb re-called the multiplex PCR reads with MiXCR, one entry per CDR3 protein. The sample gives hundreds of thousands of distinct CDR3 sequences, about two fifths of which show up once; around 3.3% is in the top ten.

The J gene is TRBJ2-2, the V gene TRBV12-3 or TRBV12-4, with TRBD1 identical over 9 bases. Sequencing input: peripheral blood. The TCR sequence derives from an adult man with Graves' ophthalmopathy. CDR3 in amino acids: CASNFPGQGTGELFF. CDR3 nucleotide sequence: TGTGCCAGCAACTTCCCGGGACAGGGAACCGGGGAGCTGTTTTTT.